This T cell receptor beta chain was sequenced in a study of cytomegalovirus exposure and HLA in healthy donors. Overall study: A data release that came early held 75 million to 85 million unique TCRs from HLA-typed donors.

A word on this clone: No antigen is known for it.

The PCR had 60 Vbeta and 13 Jbeta primers. Assay: immunoSEQ multiplex PCR; the TCRdb copy retains only in-frame clones and omits some. The sample lists about 110,000 clones, roughly four fifths seen once, with less than 2.5% in the top ten. Study-level results: By HLA locus, TCR association rates varied in a later analysis, with DRB1 showing the most and HLA-C the fewest. It was confirmed in vitro that a few of the CMV-associated chains were specific for CMV antigens.

The CDR3 consists of 15 residues. Per germline, CDR1 KGHSH and CDR2 LQKENI. The ends were cut back, 6 bases at V and 7 bases at J, with 19 bases in the middle. This TCR derives from a young man in good health and CMV-seronegative. The sequenced sample was PBMCs. The chain links TRBV18 to TRBJ1-3; tentatively, D is TRBD1 (5 bases). CDR3 DNA sequence: TGTGCCAGCTCCTTTCAGGGAGGGGAGCTGAACACCATATATTTT. Protein sequence: CASSFQGGELNTIYF. Based on the CDR3 plus reference TRBV18 and TRBJ1-3, the full variable domain is NAGVMQNPRHLVRRRGQEARLRCSPMKGHSHVYWYRQLPEEGLKFMVYLQKENIIDESGMPKERFSAEFPKEGPSILRIQQVVRGDSAAYFCASSFQGGELNTIYFGEGSWLTVV.